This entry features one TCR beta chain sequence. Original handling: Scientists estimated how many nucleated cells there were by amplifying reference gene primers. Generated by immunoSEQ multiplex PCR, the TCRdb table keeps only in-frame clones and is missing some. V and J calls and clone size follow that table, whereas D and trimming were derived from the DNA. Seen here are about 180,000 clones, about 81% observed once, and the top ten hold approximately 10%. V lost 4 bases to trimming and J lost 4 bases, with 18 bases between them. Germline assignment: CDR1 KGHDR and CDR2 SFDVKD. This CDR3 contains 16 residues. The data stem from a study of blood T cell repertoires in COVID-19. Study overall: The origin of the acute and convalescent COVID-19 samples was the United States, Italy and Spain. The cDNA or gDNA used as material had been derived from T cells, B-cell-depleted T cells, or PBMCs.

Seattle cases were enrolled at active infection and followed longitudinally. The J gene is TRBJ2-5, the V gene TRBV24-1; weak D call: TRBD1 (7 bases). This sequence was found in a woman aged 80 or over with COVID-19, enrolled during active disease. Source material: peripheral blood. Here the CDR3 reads CATSDPRRGVRETQYF. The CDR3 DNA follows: TGTGCCACCAGTGACCCTCGCAGGGGGGTTCGAGAGACCCAGTACTTC.